This T cell receptor beta chain was recovered during a study of T cells in Graves' hyperthyroidism and ophthalmopathy (dated by TCRdb to about 2019). Background for the entire study: Peripheral blood samples were taken at the time of initial diagnosis, prior to any treatment. TCR V-J signatures able to tell the groups apart were searched for in a discovery cohort of approximately 95 patients, of whom roughly 42 had Graves' ophthalmopathy and about 60 had stable Graves' hyperthyroidism. Whether ophthalmopathy could be predicted prospectively was tested in an independent validation cohort made up of 18 to 20 hyperthyroidism patients plus 17 patients who later progressed to ophthalmopathy. The roughly 100 discovery patients were randomly divided into training and test sets at a 7:3 ratio. In addition, the study compared T-cell repertoires in thyroid tissue and in blood from five or six Graves' hyperthyroidism patients. After blood sampling, hyperthyroidism patients were treated with methimazole at a starting dose of 30 mg daily, and ophthalmopathy patients were treated with high-dose intravenous methylprednisolone. The paper reports TCR Vbeta CDR3 sequencing of some 140 peripheral blood samples: 40 or so ophthalmopathy, 75 to 80 hyperthyroidism and around 17 progressor patients.

A patient counted as having stable Graves' hyperthyroidism if no progression to ophthalmopathy occurred over 18 months of follow-up. Hyperthyroidism patients were newly diagnosed, had a disease duration of under 2 months, and were aged 18 to 65 years. Any patient with an uncontrolled infection, another autoimmune disease, pregnancy or lactation was excluded. Diagnoses were based on clinical symptoms, serum thyroxine and TRAb, thyroid ultrasound and orbital computed tomography. PBMCs were isolated from more than 8 ml of fresh peripheral blood by Ficoll-Paque density gradient centrifugation. Total RNA was extracted with Trizol reagent, and quality was checked on an Agilent 2100 Bioanalyzer. This clonotype was observed at least ten times. The antigen it recognizes is unknown. Base qualities are not recorded, but no much larger clone differs from it by a single base. Study-wide conclusions, independent of this receptor: A 13 V-J signature model separated ophthalmopathy from stable hyperthyroidism, with approximately 87% sensitivity and roughly 81% specificity in cross-validation and 80%/75% in testing. No statistical method was used to set the sample size in advance, and investigators knew the group allocation. Most expanded thyroid clonotypes (frequency above 0.001) were also detected in blood, a finding suggesting that blood repertoires may reflect thyroid immune responses. In validation, the model predicted progression to ophthalmopathy a median of 6.5 months before onset, with over 55% sensitivity and 72.22% specificity.

The TCR beta CDR3 regions were amplified from the RNA transcripts. For the first round of RT-PCR on the TCR CDR3, the HTBI primer set was used together with the Qiagen OneStep RT-PCR kit. The libraries were constructed in a second round of multiplex PCR and then size-selected and purified. The libraries were sequenced on an Illumina HiSeq2000 using paired-end 100 bp reads. Turning to the authors' computational methods: SOAPnuke was used to process the raw data, removing reads that contained adapters or uncalled bases, had a mean Phred below 15, or lacked an exact match to the constant primer or identifier. High-quality paired reads were merged with COPE v1.2.5, and unique nucleotide sequences were defined as clonotypes. Clonotypes were aligned to IMGT TRBV, TRBD and TRBJ reference segments using MiTCR v1.1. Analysis was restricted to V-J combinations with a frequency above 0.0001, which covered roughly 99% of repertoires. The TCS score was defined as the ratio of F50 (clonal expansion) to E x V (chaos), calculated using BLOSUM62-based TCRdist between CDR3 peptides within each V-J. Welch's t-statistics and random forest reduced just over 500 V-J features to 13, which were used in a naive Bayes classifier (R e1071). Thyroid-blood repertoire similarity was quantified with the Morisita-Horn index. The public reads were reanalyzed by TCRdb: fastp trimming at Q25, MiXCR alignment, in-frame beta chains only. Rows matching on CDR3 protein sequence are summarized as one entry with the most common DNA and genes. These V and J calls derive from TCRdb rather than the authors' analysis. The sample table lists 600,000 to 800,000 distinct CDR3 sequences, over 35% of them with a count of one. The ten largest make up approximately 31% of the sample.

V is pared back by 1 base and J by 2 bases, with 9 bases lying between the germline termini. There are 15 amino acids in the CDR3, from cysteine to phenylalanine inclusive. CDR3 DNA is the only sequence kept; it has 45 bases, read in frame from the first base. The germline V gene encodes CDR1 LNHDA and CDR2 SQIVND (reference sequence). The sequence was obtained from a woman aged 40 to 49 with Graves' hyperthyroidism. The chain links TRBV19 with TRBJ1-5; there is no confident call for the D gene. The sequencing input was blood. The CDR3 region: CASSIAGLGNQPQHF. The bases read TGTGCCAGTAGTATAGCAGGTTTGGGCAATCAGCCCCAGCATTTT.